This TCR beta chain was observed in a study of blood T cell repertoires in COVID-19. Study-wide context: COVID-19 samples from acute and convalescent phases originated in the United States, Italy and Spain.

V lost 2 bases, J lost 0 bases, and 11 bases lay in between. The CDR3 length is 16 residues. Germline V gives CDR1 MNHNS, CDR2 SASEGT. This study enrolled people aged about 18 to 100 from about 24 US geographic areas. For recovered donors of Cohort 3, there were two negative PCRs, clearance, or symptom resolution. Method: immunoSEQ multiplex PCR; TCRdb's copy keeps in-frame clones and lacks some. The repertoire holds approximately 330,000 clones, with approximately 89% as singletons. This clonotype was obtained from a woman aged 25-40 years who had recovered from COVID-19. Material for sequencing was PBMCs or T cells enriched from blood (not recorded which). This rearrangement joins TRBV6-1 to TRBJ2-1; tentatively, D is TRBD2 (6 bases). CDR3: CASSEFGGSSYNEQFF. In DNA, the CDR3 is TGTGCCAGCAGTGAATTCGGGGGTAGCTCCTACAATGAGCAGTTCTTC.